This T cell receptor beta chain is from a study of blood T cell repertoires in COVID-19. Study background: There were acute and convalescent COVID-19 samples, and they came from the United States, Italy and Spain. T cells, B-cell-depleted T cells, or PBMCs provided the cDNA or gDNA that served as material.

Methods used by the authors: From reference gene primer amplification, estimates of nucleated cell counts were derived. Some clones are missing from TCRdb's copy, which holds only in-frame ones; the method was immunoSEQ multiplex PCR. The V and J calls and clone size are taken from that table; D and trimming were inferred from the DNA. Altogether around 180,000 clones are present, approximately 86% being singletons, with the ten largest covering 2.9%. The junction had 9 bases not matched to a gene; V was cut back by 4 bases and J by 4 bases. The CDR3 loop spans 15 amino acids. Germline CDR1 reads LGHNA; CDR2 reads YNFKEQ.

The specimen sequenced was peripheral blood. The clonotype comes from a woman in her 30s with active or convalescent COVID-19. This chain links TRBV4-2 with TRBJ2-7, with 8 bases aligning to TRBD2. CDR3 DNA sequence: TGTGCCAGCAGCCCCGGGACTAGTTGGGATTACGAGCAGTACTTC. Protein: CASSPGTSWDYEQYF.